A selection of T cell receptor beta chains follows, all from one sample in a study of blood T cell repertoires in COVID-19. Only in-frame clones appear in the TCRdb table, and some are missing; sequencing was by immunoSEQ multiplex PCR. The data show about 57,000 clones, around three quarters seen once. Sequenced material: peripheral blood. The receptors derive from a human donor in a cohort sampled during active COVID-19. Both conserved end residues are part of each CDR3.

V	J	CDR3
TRBV29-1	TRBJ1-5	CSVLPGWGQPQHF
TRBV7-8	TRBJ2-1	CASSLVGLGADEQFF
TRBV7-9	TRBJ2-2	CASSSSLGGRELFF
TRBV7-6	TRBJ2-7	CASSTRQGSNEQYF
TRBV14	TRBJ1-4	CASSHKRTGPSEKLFF
TRBV13	TRBJ1-1	CASSLATGNTEAFF
TRBV5-1	TRBJ2-2	CASSLQGSNTGELFF
TRBV28	TRBJ1-2	CASTRLRANYGYTF
TRBV19	TRBJ1-2	CASSIDGTGLSYGYTF
TRBV5-1	TRBJ2-3	CASSLGPGEVAGYF
TRBV6-5	TRBJ2-5	CASSPLLAGEETQYF
TRBV15	TRBJ2-3	CATSTRRQGGVNTQYF
TRBV11-3	TRBJ2-1	CASSLGTSGYNEQFF
TRBV28	TRBJ1-2	CASSSTQRGLNYGYTF
TRBV18	TRBJ2-7	CASSPVTQYEQYF
TRBV19	TRBJ2-7	CASSKIAGSLSYEQYF
TRBV28	TRBJ2-5	CASSLAGGPSETQYF
TRBV28	TRBJ2-5	CASTPPGRGLETQYF
TRBV7-2	TRBJ2-7	CASSLVEGPYEQYF
TRBV6-5	TRBJ1-2	CASSFTGDPVYGYTF
TRBV5-1	TRBJ2-3	CASGGGTGTDTQYF
TRBV18	TRBJ1-1	CASSPRSGDTEAFF
TRBV10-2	TRBJ1-1	CASSNRANTEAFF
TRBV15	TRBJ1-1	CATQQDWSTEAFF
TRBV5-1	TRBJ2-1	CASRSQLAGGNNEQFF
TRBV7-3	TRBJ2-7	CASSPGGPSYEQYF
TRBV7-2	TRBJ2-5	CASSSTLGRGETQYF
TRBV29-1	TRBJ2-1	CSVRDWKKYEQFF
TRBV29-1	TRBJ1-1	CSVGVETEAFF
TRBV9	TRBJ2-5	CASSGIVGLTQETQYF
TRBV28	TRBJ2-2	CASSRRGGLNTGELFF
TRBV7-9	TRBJ1-1	CASSLKGGNTEAFF
TRBV7-2	TRBJ1-5	CASSLSGTVNQPQHF
TRBV19	TRBJ1-2	CASSPVGDRRNGYTF
TRBV24-1	TRBJ2-1	CATSGGGAGHNEQFF
TRBV12-3/TRBV12-4	TRBJ2-1	CASSFPNNEQFF
TRBV5-4	TRBJ1-1	CASSVPSQGARNTEAFF
TRBV15	TRBJ2-7	CATSRVGQGSPYEQYF
TRBV6-2/TRBV6-3	TRBJ2-5	CASSYSTSGIRETQYF
TRBV2	TRBJ2-2	CASSELAGVGNTGELFF
TRBV28	TRBJ1-1	CASSLRSPQAFF
TRBV6-6	TRBJ1-3	CASSQPTAGNTIYF
TRBV7-3	TRBJ2-1	CASSPNWGQGEQFF
TRBV7-9	TRBJ1-4	CASSLGAGNNEKLFF
TRBV11-2	TRBJ1-1	CASSFSEGNTEAFF
TRBV12-3/TRBV12-4	TRBJ1-2	CASTTGGDRRYTF
TRBV14	TRBJ2-1	CASSLGTSGRRSEQFF
TRBV6-5	TRBJ2-1	CASTTPQSSEQFF
TRBV3-1/TRBV3-2	TRBJ1-2	CASSPRGSSYGYTF
TRBV21-1	TRBJ1-4	CASSNDSQGATNEKLFF
TRBV3-1/TRBV3-2	TRBJ1-2	CASSHGLLGYGYTF
TRBV13	TRBJ2-2	CASSPPRGRTGELFF
TRBV27	TRBJ2-1	CASTGTSGRNEQFF
TRBV19	TRBJ2-7	CASSAIRDTLYEQYF
TRBV5-1	TRBJ1-2	CASSFTPGQDNYGYTF
TRBV19	TRBJ2-4	CASSDRTSGRGVAKNIQYF
TRBV11-2	TRBJ1-1	CASSNAGTDYMNTEAFF
TRBV2	TRBJ2-4	CASSEALRGGWDF
TRBV7-8	TRBJ2-5	CASSFSGEETQYF